This T cell receptor beta chain was captured in a study of blood T cell repertoires in COVID-19. Study context: Acute and convalescent COVID-19 specimens originated in the United States, Italy and Spain.

Enrolled through a virtual design, the participants were between roughly 18 and 95 years of age and came from some 26 US areas. The CDR3 covers 16 residues. Germline V lookup: CDR1 SGDLS, CDR2 YYNGEE. J gave up 4 bases and V 1 base, and 4 bases lay outside the gene matches. Authors' data handling: Amplification with reference gene primers provided the estimates of nucleated cell counts. The repertoire was sequenced with immunoSEQ multiplex PCR; TCRdb's copy has only in-frame clones and lacks some. The DNA was the basis for D and trimming; V, J and clone size are from that table. The sample has some 260,000 clones, just over 85% seen once.

Sequenced material: PBMCs or T cells enriched from blood (not recorded which). This sequence originates from a man between 40 and 49 years old who had recovered from COVID-19. This chain uses TRBV9 with TRBJ2-2, with 10 nucleotides matching TRBD1. The DNA for the CDR3 is TGTGCCAGCAGCGTAAGAGGACAGGGGGGCACCGGGGAGCTGTTTTTT. Amino acids: CASSVRGQGGTGELFF.